The 32 T cell receptor beta chains in this list originate from one sample, sequenced in a study of T cells in localized non-small cell lung cancer. Clones were sequenced by immunoSEQ multiplex PCR, and TCRdb holds only the in-frame ones, with some missing. Of roughly 21,000 clones listed, 88% were seen once; the top ten hold roughly 29%. The specimen was peripheral blood mononuclear cells, collected before any cancer treatment. The receptors originated from a male donor at least 60 years old with stage II lung adenocarcinoma.

This chain links TRBV7-2 with TRBJ1-5; D perhaps matches TRBD1 (6 bases). Germline CDR1 is SGHTA and CDR2 is FQGNSA. V gave up 1 base and J gave up 7 bases, with 17 bases separating them. The CDR3 is 16 residues long. CDR3 nucleotides: TGTGCCAGCAGCTTAGTAGGGGGAGGGAACGGGCAGCCCCAGCATTTT. This gives the protein CASSLVGGGNGQPQHF.

The V and J genes are TRBV10-1 and TRBJ2-7; 9 bases line up with TRBD2. Germline V gives CDR1 WNHNN, CDR2 SYGVQD (reference sequence). This CDR3 comprises 14 residues. Unmatched junction bases numbered 2, after V lost 3 bases and J lost 2 bases. This CDR3 reads CASSEGGRAYEQYF. The CDR3 region has the DNA TGCGCCAGCAGTGAAGGCGGGAGGGCCTACGAGCAGTACTTC.

The rearrangement links TRBV15 to TRBJ1-6; D gene unclear. The CDR3 is 15 residues long. Trimming took off 4 bases at V and 0 bases at J, with 7 bases between the two ends. CDR1 LNHNV and CDR2 YYDKDF come from the germline V gene (reference sequence). CDR3 in DNA: TGTGCCACCAGCATCAGCCGCTCCTATAATTCACCCCTCCACTTT. The encoded protein is CATSISRSYNSPLHF.

J is TRBJ2-1 and V is TRBV11-2; D call uncertain. CDR3 length equals 13 residues. The germline gives CDR1 SGHAT, CDR2 FQNNGV. Trimming removed 2 bases from V and 6 bases from J, with 8 bases in between. CDR3 DNA sequence: TGTGCCAGCAGCTTATTACTCGCCAATGAGCAGTTCTTC. Translating it yields CASSLLLANEQFF.

The chain links TRBV10-3 to TRBJ2-3; 8 bases map to TRBD2. Losses at the gene ends were 5 bases for V and 2 bases for J; bases not matched to a gene: 6. CDR1 ENHRY and CDR2 SYGVKD come from the germline V gene. The CDR3 runs to 15 residues. DNA of the CDR3: TGTGCCATCAGTCTTACAGCGGGGGACACAGATACGCAGTATTTT. Its protein product is CAISLTAGDTDTQYF.

This clone appeared once. The rearrangement links TRBV5-5 to TRBJ1-3, with a tentative D call TRBD1 (6 bases). This CDR3 has 16 residues. V gave up 8 bases and J gave up 0 bases, with 18 bases separating them. Germline V gives CDR1 SGHKS, CDR2 YYEKEE (reference sequence). The CDR3 region is CASGGQILFSGNTIYF. CDR3 nucleotides: TGTGCCAGTGGAGGACAGATTCTTTTCTCTGGAAACACCATATATTTT.

This clone was counted only a few times. The J gene is TRBJ1-5, the V gene TRBV19, with D perhaps matching TRBD1 (5 bases). Germline V gene lookup returns CDR1 LNHDA and CDR2 SQIVND (reference sequence). The CDR3 is made up of 16 amino acids. Trimming took 3 bases from V and 0 from J, leaving 12 bases between them. The CDR3 here is CASSIVGGYSNQPQHF. CDR3 coding DNA: TGTGCCAGTAGTATTGTCGGGGGGTATAGCAATCAGCCCCAGCATTTT.

V gene TRBV7-9 combines with J gene TRBJ1-6; maybe TRBD1 (6 bases). The CDR3 runs to 15 residues. V was cut by 5 bases and J by 8 bases, with 16 bases left in between. Germline CDR1 SEHNR, CDR2 FQNEAQ (reference sequence). This CDR3 reads CASSRQAGIYSPLHF. The CDR3 nucleotides read TGTGCCAGCAGCCGACAGGCCGGGATCTATTCACCCCTCCACTTT.

The V call is TRBV5-8, the J call TRBJ2-5; no clear D gene. The germline CDR1 and CDR2 sequences are SGHTS and YDEGEE. The CDR3 runs 13 residues. V lost 3 bases to trimming and J lost 6 bases, with 12 bases between them. CDR3 coding DNA: TGTGCCAGCAGCTCCCCAATGGGAAAGACCCAGTACTTC. Translation gives CASSSPMGKTQYF.

This rearrangement joins TRBV5-1 to TRBJ2-5; 9 bases are a match to TRBD2. Germline CDR1 reads SGHRS; CDR2 reads YFSETQ. The CDR3 sequence is 14 residues long. After removal of 2 bases from V and 7 bases from J, the junction contained 6 bases not matched to a gene. CDR3 nucleotides: TGCGCCAGCAGCTTACGGACTAGCGAGGGGACCCAGTACTTC. Translation: CASSLRTSEGTQYF.

This clone has just one count. This sequence joins TRBV14 and TRBJ2-5; D remains unclear. The germline V and J ends were trimmed by 0 bases and 4 bases, with 12 bases remaining between them. CDR1 is SGHDN, CDR2 FVKESK, per germline. CDR3 size: 15 residues. The CDR3 sequence: CASSQDRWSGETQYF. DNA for the CDR3: TGTGCCAGCAGCCAAGATCGCTGGTCGGGAGAGACCCAGTACTTC.

The rearrangement joins TRBV27 to TRBJ1-5; D is ambiguous. The CDR3 length is 13 residues. Germline V CDR1 and CDR2: MNHEY, SMNVEV (reference sequence). The V gene lost 3 bases and the J gene lost 5 bases, with 8 bases spanning the gap. CDR3 DNA: TGTGCCAGCAGTTTCCGGGATGATCAGCCCCAGCATTTT. Protein product: CASSFRDDQPQHF.

The rearrangement joins TRBV5-4 to TRBJ2-7, with 12 positions matching TRBD2. This CDR3 is built from 17 residues. In germline, CDR1 is SGHNT, CDR2 YYREEE (reference sequence). J gave up 5 bases and V 1 base, and 10 bases lay outside the gene matches. The CDR3 spells CASSLKLAGGNLDEQYF. CDR3 sequence (DNA): TGTGCCAGCAGCTTGAAGCTAGCGGGAGGGAATTTAGACGAGCAGTACTTC.

The chain couples TRBV28 to TRBJ2-3, with TRBD1 matching 8 bases. The junction had 5 bases not matched to a gene; V was cut back by 5 bases and J by 4 bases. Per germline, CDR1 MDHEN and CDR2 SYDVKM. The CDR3 is made up of 14 amino acids. CDR3 sequence: CASSLQGVPDTQYF. The CDR3 nucleotides are TGTGCCAGCAGTCTACAGGGGGTCCCAGATACGCAGTATTTT.

The chain combines TRBV28 with TRBJ1-2, with TRBD1 identical over 7 bases. V lost 3 bases, J lost 4 bases, and 5 bases stayed unmatched. The V gene's germline CDR1 is MDHEN and CDR2 SYDVKM. This CDR3 has 14 residues. CDR3 nucleotide sequence: TGTGCCAGCAGTTTGAGGGGGCGCAGCTATGGCTACACCTTC. This encodes CASSLRGRSYGYTF.

CDR3 DNA: TGTGCCAGCAGCCCCTACTCGGATGTGAACACTGAAGCTTTCTTT. Translation gives CASSPYSDVNTEAFF. V gene TRBV11-2 combines with J gene TRBJ1-1; D not resolved. Trimming pared 5 bases from V and 0 bases from J, leaving 13 bases between. The CDR3 runs to 15 residues. In germline, CDR1 is SGHAT, CDR2 FQNNGV.

V and J are TRBV6-1 and TRBJ2-3; the match to TRBD2 covers 8 bases. This CDR3 is built from 15 residues. Germline values: CDR1 MNHNS, CDR2 SASEGT. The V and J ends lost 5 bases and 4 bases, in that order; junction bases with no gene match: 8. Here the CDR3 reads CASSLSGAEADTQYF. CDR3 DNA: TGTGCCAGCAGTCTTAGCGGGGCTGAGGCAGATACGCAGTATTTT.

The chain couples TRBV27 to TRBJ2-7; 8 bases line up with TRBD2. The V gene's germline CDR1 is MNHEY and CDR2 SMNVEV (reference sequence). J gave up 3 bases and V 4 bases, and 11 bases lay outside the gene matches. This CDR3 contains 16 residues. The CDR3 nucleotides are TGTGCCAGCAGTTCTTACCGGGCGCTAGCGGGCTACGAGCAGTACTTC. Amino acids: CASSSYRALAGYEQYF.

The J gene is TRBJ2-2, the V gene TRBV2; 11 nucleotides line up with TRBD2. Germline V gene lookup returns CDR1 SNHLY and CDR2 FYNNEI. V was clipped by 2 bases and J by 4 bases; unmatched bases: 6. The CDR3 extends over 17 amino acids. The CDR3 region is CASSENIAGGGTGELFF. CDR3 DNA: TGTGCCAGCAGTGAAAATATAGCGGGAGGGGGCACCGGGGAGCTGTTTTTT. The whole variable domain, filled in from reference TRBV2 and TRBJ2-2, reads EPEVTQTPSHQVTQMGQEVILRCVPISNHLYFYWYRQILGQKVEFLVSFYNNEISEKSEIFDDQFSVERPDGSNFTLKIRSTKLEDSAMYFCASSENIAGGGTGELFFGEGSRLTVL.

This clone has a single count. The chain has TRBV19 and TRBJ1-5; D unresolved. Per the germline V gene, CDR1 is LNHDA and CDR2 is SQIVND (reference sequence). V lost 3 bases and J 4 bases, leaving 7 bases between the germline ends. The CDR3 spans 13 residues. This CDR3 reads CASSITENQPQHF. In DNA form, the CDR3 reads TGTGCCAGTAGTATTACAGAAAATCAGCCCCAGCATTTT.

The V and J genes are TRBV5-4 and TRBJ2-3; D is possibly TRBD2 (6 bases). The CDR3 covers 11 residues. Germline CDR1 and CDR2: SGHNT and YYREEE (reference sequence). With 7 bases removed from V and 4 bases from J, the gap between germline ends came to 7 bases. This chain's CDR3 is CASSGADTQYF. Written as DNA, the CDR3 is TGTGCCAGCTCGGGGGCAGATACGCAGTATTTT.

V is TRBV7-9 and J is TRBJ2-1; tentatively, D is TRBD2 (6 bases). The germline V gene has CDR1 SEHNR and CDR2 FQNEAQ (reference sequence). The CDR3 contains 15 residues. The V end lost 1 base, the J end lost 8 bases, and 15 bases lay between the germline ends. Written as DNA, the CDR3 is TGTGCCAGCAGCTTAGACATTGCGGGGCTCTATGAGCAGTTCTTC. It translates to CASSLDIAGLYEQFF.

This clone was counted between two and nine times. This chain links TRBV27 with TRBJ2-1; D is uncertain. Trimming left V 9 bases short and J 6 bases short, with 12 bases between. The CDR3 contains 12 residues. Germline V gene sequence: CDR1 MNHEY, CDR2 SMNVEV (reference sequence). The CDR3 sequence is CARSTYTNEQFF. The CDR3 DNA follows: TGTGCCAGGTCGACATACACCAATGAGCAGTTCTTC.

The chain joins TRBV11-2 to TRBJ2-7, with D tentatively TRBD1 (5 bases). Looked up from germline, CDR1 is SGHAT and CDR2 is FQNNGV. V gave up 2 bases and J gave up 5 bases, with 13 bases separating them. This CDR3 contains 14 residues. In DNA form, the CDR3 reads TGTGCCAGCAGCTTATGGCAGGGCGGCAACGAGCAGTACTTC. Protein sequence: CASSLWQGGNEQYF.

This chain joins TRBV28 and TRBJ1-3; possibly TRBD1 for D (5 bases). V lost 4 bases to trimming and J lost 2 bases, with 12 bases between them. The CDR3 totals 15 residues. Germline V gene lookup returns CDR1 MDHEN and CDR2 SYDVKM. DNA of the CDR3: TGTGCCAGCAGTTCAGGGACGGCGACTGGAAACACCATATATTTT. This encodes CASSSGTATGNTIYF.

The chain is built from TRBV4-1 and TRBJ2-3; TRBD2 agrees at 10 bases. The CDR3 spans 17 residues. V trimming: 1 base; J trimming: 4 bases; junction bases outside the gene matches: 8. Per the germline V gene, CDR1 is MGHRA and CDR2 is YSYEKL. DNA for the CDR3: TGCGCCAGCAGCCAAGGGCTAGCGGGAGTGTCTGCAGATACGCAGTATTTT. Translating gives CASSQGLAGVSADTQYF.

This clone showed up just a few times. V is TRBV2 and J is TRBJ1-5; no firm D call. The germline CDR1 and CDR2 sequences are SNHLY and FYNNEI. Trimming stripped 6 bases from V and 2 bases from J, with 11 bases between. The CDR3 is made up of 14 amino acids. Here the CDR3 DNA reads TGTGCCAGCAGGGAGGGTGTCGGCAATCAGCCCCAGCATTTT. Amino acid sequence: CASREGVGNQPQHF.

The V call is TRBV21-1, the J call TRBJ2-7; the D call TRBD1 from the table was never checked on the DNA. TRBV21-1 is described as a pseudogene. The CDR3 is 19 residues long. The CDR3 loop reads CASSRRLMGSGPSSYEQYF. The CDR3 DNA sequence: TGTGCCAGCAGCAGGCGACTTATGGGTTCAGGGCCCTCCTCCTACGAGCAGTACTTC.

The rearrangement links TRBV18 to TRBJ1-6; D may be TRBD1 (5 bases). The germline CDR1 and CDR2 sequences are KGHSH and LQKENI. Trimming cost V 6 bases and J 0 bases, with 15 bases left between them. The CDR3 runs to 17 residues. The CDR3 loop reads CASSRGTASSYNSPLHF. The CDR3 DNA follows: TGTGCCAGCTCCCGCGGGACGGCGAGCTCCTATAATTCACCCCTCCACTTT.

The J gene is TRBJ2-1, the V gene TRBV30, with D tentatively TRBD2 (6 bases). Germline CDR1 and CDR2: GTSNPN and SVGIG (reference sequence). V was clipped by 0 bases and J by 6 bases, with 6 bases between them. This CDR3 region has 12 residues. The CDR3 sequence: CAWSVLANEQFF. As DNA, the CDR3 is TGTGCCTGGAGTGTACTAGCCAATGAGCAGTTCTTC.

The chain employs TRBV2 and TRBJ1-4; no clear D. This CDR3 has 13 residues. V lost 2 bases and J 11 bases, leaving 12 bases between the germline ends. The germline gives CDR1 SNHLY, CDR2 FYNNEI. The CDR3 coding sequence is TGTGCCAGCAGTGAATATAGGGTTGGGAAACTGTTTTTT. This sequence encodes CASSEYRVGKLFF.

This rearrangement joins TRBV10-3 to TRBJ2-3; 7 bases line up with TRBD2. Germline CDR1 is ENHRY and CDR2 is SYGVKD. Germline trimming cut 6 bases from V and 0 bases from J; bases unmatched to any gene: 6. The CDR3 spans 15 residues. The CDR3: CAIREGGISTDTQYF. For the CDR3, the DNA is TGTGCCATCAGGGAGGGAGGGATTAGCACAGATACGCAGTATTTT.